Following are 8 T cell receptor beta chains from one sample sequenced in a study of cytomegalovirus exposure and HLA in healthy donors. The PCR contained 60 Vbeta and 13 Jbeta primers. Clones were sequenced by immunoSEQ multiplex PCR, and TCRdb holds only the in-frame ones, with some missing. The table includes fewer than 200,000 clones, about 76% detected once. The source material was PBMCs. The source of these receptors is a woman in her forties in good health and CMV-seropositive.

This clone turned up a few times. Within the sample, other DNA sequences also encode this same CDR3. J is TRBJ1-2 and V is TRBV6-5; TRBD1 aligns across 11 bases. The germline V gene encodes CDR1 MNHEY and CDR2 SVGAGI. This CDR3 comprises 16 residues. After removal of 0 bases from V and 4 bases from J, the junction contained 4 bases not matched to a gene. The CDR3 here is CASSYSRTGGGYGYTF. DNA for the CDR3: TGTGCCAGCAGTTACTCGAGGACAGGGGGCGGCTATGGCTACACCTTC.

The chain links TRBV19 to TRBJ1-5; D possibly corresponds to TRBD1 (5 bases). The CDR3 length is 17 residues. V was trimmed by 1 base and J by 1 base, leaving 14 bases between them. Germline V gives CDR1 LNHDA, CDR2 SQIVND (reference sequence). This chain's CDR3 is CASSIASGEGSNQPQHF. In nucleotides, the CDR3 is TGTGCCAGTAGTATAGCATCGGGGGAAGGAAGCAATCAGCCCCAGCATTTT.

The chain combines TRBV6-5 with TRBJ2-7; tentatively, D is TRBD1 (5 bases). V was trimmed by 3 bases and J by 2 bases, leaving 11 bases between them. Germline V gene lookup returns CDR1 MNHEY and CDR2 SVGAGI. The CDR3 spans 14 residues. CDR3 protein: CASSYSRVTYEQYF. As DNA, the CDR3 is TGTGCCAGCAGTTATTCCAGGGTAACCTACGAGCAGTACTTC.

J is TRBJ2-7 and V is TRBV5-1, with a weak D call TRBD2 (6 bases). The CDR3 has 14 amino acids. Trimming removed 4 bases from V and 2 bases from J, with 13 bases in between. Germline CDR1 reads SGHRS; CDR2 reads YFSETQ. CDR3: CASSIGTSPYEQYF. Here the CDR3 DNA reads TGCGCCAGCAGCATCGGGACTTCACCCTACGAGCAGTACTTC. The full variable domain, rest sourced from reference TRBV5-1 and TRBJ2-7, is KAGVTQTPRYLIKTRGQQVTLSCSPISGHRSVSWYQQTPGQGLQFLFEYFSETQRNKGNFPGRFSGRQFSNSRSEMNVSTLELGDSALYLCASSIGTSPYEQYFGPGTRLTVT.

The chain is built from TRBV28 and TRBJ1-5, with 9 bases fitting TRBD1. The CDR3 contains 15 residues. CDR1 and CDR2 (germline): MDHEN, SYDVKM. The V gene end was trimmed by 4 bases and the J gene end by 2 bases; junction bases not matched to a gene: 3. This CDR3 is CASSSDRGGNQPQHF. CDR3 sequence (DNA): TGTGCCAGCAGTTCCGACAGGGGGGGCAATCAGCCCCAGCATTTT.

The sample holds one count of this clone. This chain links TRBV7-9 with TRBJ2-2; 9 nucleotides line up with TRBD1. Trimming at V came to 3 bases and at J to 7 bases, leaving 6 bases not matched to a gene. CDR1 is SEHNR, CDR2 FQNEAQ, per germline (reference sequence). The CDR3 consists of 15 residues. In nucleotides, the CDR3 is TGTGCCAGCAGCTTCGGGACAGGGTTTATCGGGGAGCTGTTTTTT. It translates to CASSFGTGFIGELFF.

As regards this clone: Distinct nucleotide sequences in the sample also encode this CDR3. This chain uses TRBV6-5 with TRBJ2-7, with 10 bases lining up with TRBD2. Per the germline V gene, CDR1 is MNHEY and CDR2 is SVGAGI. The CDR3 has 15 amino acids. The junction had 3 bases not matched to a gene; V was cut back by 0 bases and J by 4 bases. The CDR3 sequence: CASSYSLAGSYEQYF. Written as DNA, the CDR3 is TGTGCCAGCAGTTACTCACTAGCGGGATCATACGAGCAGTACTTC.

This chain links TRBV5-1 with TRBJ1-4, with TRBD1 matching 8 bases. The CDR3 loop spans 18 amino acids. Germline lookup yields CDR1 SGHRS and CDR2 YFSETQ. J was trimmed by 0 bases and V by 0 bases; bases with no gene match: 7. The CDR3 DNA is TGCGCCAGCAGCTTGGTAGCCAGGGGGCCGGCAACTAATGAAAAACTGTTTTTT. It is translated as CASSLVARGPATNEKLFF.